Shown below are 32 T cell receptor beta chains from a single sample sequenced in a study of regulatory T cells in long-lasting Graves disease. Investigators prepared the TCR beta libraries by applying iRepertoire HTBI primers and Arm-PCR of CDR3 regions. TCRdb re-analysed the multiplex PCR reads in MiXCR, keeping a single row per CDR3 protein. Of roughly 500,000 distinct CDR3 sequences detected, roughly 21% appear once; the ten largest clones hold around 7%. Time point denoted: persistent/refractory GD, antithyroid drugs over 5 years with positive TRAb. From RNA extracted from PBMCs, the TCR library was made. Sequences were derived from peripheral blood mononuclear cells (PBMCs), sampled when the disease was refractory, from a patient treated with antithyroid drugs. The receptors derive from a female donor with Graves disease.

The chain recombines TRBV6-9 with TRBJ2-2, with 8 positions matching TRBD2. V gave up 3 bases and J gave up 6 bases; unmatched junction bases: 6. The CDR3 covers 15 residues. CDR1 and CDR2 (germline): MNHGY, SVAAGI. The DNA for the CDR3 is TGTGCCAGCAGTTACGCGGGGGGCAGTGCCGGGGAGCTGTTTTTT. Protein: CASSYAGGSAGELFF.

On this clonotype: A much larger clone lies one base from this, so it may be a read error. The rearrangement links TRBV12-3 or TRBV12-4 to TRBJ2-7; a possible D gene is TRBD1 (6 bases). The CDR3 is 13 residues long. CDR3 nucleotides: TGTGCCGGCAGTTCACAGGGAACCTACGAGCAGTACTTC. Amino acids: CAGSSQGTYEQYF.

This clonotype has a handful of counts. The CDR3 spells CSVDHGNTGELFF. The DNA of the CDR3 is TGCAGCGTTGATCACGGGAACACCGGGGAGCTGTTTTTT. This sequence joins TRBV29-1 and TRBJ2-2; D is undetermined. This CDR3 comprises 13 residues. Germline V gives CDR1 SQVTM, CDR2 ANQGSEA. The germline V and J ends were trimmed by 3 bases and 1 base, with 6 bases remaining between them.

At least ten counts were recorded for this clonotype. The rearrangement uses TRBV3-1 and TRBJ2-4; 7 bases are shared with TRBD1. J gave up 15 bases and V 0 bases, and 8 bases lay outside the gene matches. The CDR3 is made up of 13 amino acids. Germline V gene lookup returns CDR1 LGHDT and CDR2 YNNKEL (reference sequence). Here the CDR3 reads CASSQDRTGTAYF. CDR3 bases: TGTGCCAGCAGCCAAGATAGGACCGGGACAGCGTACTTC. Drawing the rest from reference TRBV3-1 and TRBJ2-4, the complete variable domain is DTAVSQTPKYLVTQMGNDKSIKCEQNLGHDTMYWYKQDSKKFLKIMFSYNNKELIINETVPNRFSPKSPDKAHLNLHINSLELGDSAVYFCASSQDRTGTAYFGAGTRLSVL.

The chain links TRBV10-3 to TRBJ2-1; tentatively, D is TRBD1 (5 bases). V was shortened by 6 bases and J by 3 bases, with 12 bases between the two germline ends. Looked up from germline, CDR1 is ENHRY and CDR2 is SYGVKD. The CDR3 spans 14 residues. The CDR3 loop is CAIRLGTGYNEQFF. CDR3 nucleotide sequence: TGTGCCATCAGGCTAGGCACAGGCTACAATGAGCAGTTCTTC.

This clonotype was counted many times. The chain combines TRBV5-1 with TRBJ1-4, with D uncertain. Germline V CDR1 and CDR2: SGHRS, YFSETQ. The CDR3 totals 14 residues. Trimming took off 4 bases at V and 7 bases at J, with 14 bases between the two ends. In DNA, the CDR3 is TGCGCCAGCAGCACGGGAGGGTTGAGTGAAAAACTGTTTTTT. Encoded protein: CASSTGGLSEKLFF.

This clonotype came up many times. J is TRBJ2-4 and V is TRBV28; a possible D gene is TRBD2 (5 bases). Germline CDR1 reads MDHEN; CDR2 reads SYDVKM. The length of the CDR3 is 14 residues. Trimming took off 2 bases at V and 6 bases at J, with 11 bases between the two ends. The CDR3 is CASSLPGVTNIQYF. CDR3 in DNA: TGTGCCAGCAGTTTACCCGGGGTTACAAACATTCAGTACTTC.

This clonotype was observed many times. This chain joins TRBV7-9 and TRBJ1-1; D perhaps matches TRBD1 (5 bases). V was clipped by 5 bases and J by 5 bases, with 12 bases between them. The germline CDR1 and CDR2 sequences are SEHNR and FQNEAQ (reference sequence). This CDR3 region has 13 residues. CDR3 coding DNA: TGTGCCAGCAGCCCAACAGGAGGGACTGAAGCTTTCTTT. Translated: CASSPTGGTEAFF.

This clonotype was seen a few times. The rearrangement links TRBV3-1 to TRBJ1-6; 9 bases match TRBD1. The CDR3 has 15 residues. V lost 4 bases and J lost 9; bases outside the gene matches: 7. Germline V gene data show CDR1 as LGHDT and CDR2 as YNNKEL (reference sequence). The CDR3 is CASSRGTGSGSPLHF. The DNA for the CDR3 is TGTGCCAGCAGCCGAGGGACAGGGTCTGGTTCACCCCTCCACTTT.

This clonotype was counted only a few times. This chain uses TRBV4-1 with TRBJ1-5; no definite D call. The V gene lost 8 bases and the J gene lost 1 base, with 12 bases spanning the gap. Germline V gives CDR1 MGHRA, CDR2 YSYEKL. The CDR3 is made up of 14 amino acids. The CDR3 coding sequence is TGCGCCAGCTCCACAACCGGGAGCAATCAGCCCCAGCATTTT. Amino acids: CASSTTGSNQPQHF.

CDR3 sequence: CAWSRSGLETQYF. CDR3 in DNA: TGTGCCTGGAGTAGGTCGGGGTTAGAGACCCAGTACTTC. The gene calls are TRBV30 and TRBJ2-5; D is possibly TRBD2 (5 bases). The CDR3 consists of 13 residues. V was clipped by 2 bases and J by 4 bases, with 11 bases between them. Germline loops: CDR1 GTSNPN, CDR2 SVGIG (reference sequence).

This clonotype was counted at least ten times. This chain joins TRBV12-3 or TRBV12-4 and TRBJ1-2; D gene ambiguous. Trimming removed 0 bases at V and 3 bases at J, with 5 bases between. The CDR3 covers 13 residues. The CDR3 region is CASSLAGYYGYTF. In nucleotides, the CDR3 is TGTGCCAGCAGTTTAGCCGGATACTATGGCTACACCTTC.

In its sample, this clonotype was seen a few times. This chain uses TRBV28 with TRBJ2-7; 13 bases agree with TRBD2. Germline V lookup: CDR1 MDHEN, CDR2 SYDVKM. The CDR3 is 17 amino acids. Germline trimming cut 3 bases from V and 0 bases from J; bases unmatched to any gene: 5. The CDR3 DNA follows: TGTGCCAGCAGTTTTGAGACTAGCGGGAGGAGCTCCTACGAGCAGTACTTC. This encodes CASSFETSGRSSYEQYF.

In its sample, this clonotype was seen a few times. An end of the junction does not agree with germline; a read error may underlie this. V gene TRBV20-1 combines with J gene TRBJ1-2, with TRBD1 identical over 7 bases. CDR3 length: 15 amino acids. The germline gives CDR1 DFQATT, CDR2 SNEGSKA (reference sequence). Written as DNA, the CDR3 is TGTAGTGCTAACCACGACTGGGAGGGGGCTGATGGCTACACCTTC. Encoded protein: CSANHDWEGADGYTF.

Notes on this clonotype: Its ends do not fully match the called genes, so a read error is possible. The chain has TRBV19 and TRBJ2-7; no clear D gene. The CDR3 contains 13 residues. The germline CDR1 and CDR2 sequences are LNHDA and SQIVND (reference sequence). CDR3 bases: TGTGCCAATAGTATTAGGCTCGCCTACGAGCAGTACTTC. Residues: CANSIRLAYEQYF.

J is TRBJ1-6 and V is TRBV4-3; a possible D gene is TRBD1 (5 bases). Trimming pared 0 bases from V and 8 bases from J, leaving 23 bases between. The germline gives CDR1 LGHNA, CDR2 YSLEER. The CDR3 is 19 residues long. The CDR3 reads CASSQDRLGAPGEDSPLHF. CDR3 DNA: TGCGCCAGCAGCCAAGATCGCTTAGGGGCACCGGGCGAGGATTCACCCCTCCACTTT.

This clonotype turned up a few times. The V call is TRBV5-4, the J call TRBJ1-4; TRBD1 matches 7 bases. The ends lost 1 base at V and 7 bases at J; junction bases unmatched: 7. Germline CDR1 reads SGHNT; CDR2 reads YYREEE (reference sequence). This CDR3 region has 15 residues. CDR3 sequence: CASSLRTGNFEKLFF. The CDR3 DNA reads as TGTGCCAGCAGCTTGAGGACAGGAAATTTTGAAAAACTGTTTTTT.

Ten or more counts support this clonotype. The chain is built from TRBV11-2 and TRBJ2-5; unclear D gene. CDR3 length equals 16 residues. Per the germline V gene, CDR1 is SGHAT and CDR2 is FQNNGV. V gave up 5 bases and J gave up 5 bases, with 21 bases separating them. CDR3 in DNA: TGTGCCAGCAGCACCCGGGTAGACTCCTTGGGGGAGACCCAGTACTTC. Encoded protein: CASSTRVDSLGETQYF.

V is TRBV7-2 and J is TRBJ2-5; unclear D gene. The CDR3 is 15 residues long. The germline V gene encodes CDR1 SGHTA and CDR2 FQGNSA. V gave up 5 bases and J gave up 2 bases, with 15 bases separating them. The CDR3, as DNA: TGTGCCAGCAGCCGCGCCGGGCGGAATCAAGAGACCCAGTACTTC. Translated: CASSRAGRNQETQYF.

This clonotype was counted a few times. The J gene is TRBJ2-2, the V gene TRBV20-1; 11 nucleotides align to TRBD2. V lost 5 bases to trimming and J lost 8 bases; unmatched junction nucleotides: 13. The CDR3 spans 16 residues. CDR1 is DFQATT and CDR2 is SNEGSKA in the germline V gene (reference sequence). Here the CDR3 reads CSARILSGRAAGELFF. CDR3 in DNA: TGCAGTGCTCGGATCCTTAGCGGGAGGGCCGCTGGGGAGCTGTTTTTT.

The chain couples TRBV7-9 to TRBJ1-2, with D perhaps matching TRBD1 (6 bases). Looked up from germline, CDR1 is SEHNR and CDR2 is FQNEAQ (reference sequence). The CDR3 has 16 amino acids. V lost 6 bases, J lost 5 bases, and 22 bases lay in between. CDR3: CASRKDPWGLQYGYTF. The DNA of the CDR3 is TGTGCCAGCAGGAAAGACCCTTGGGGGCTCCAGTATGGCTACACCTTC.

This clonotype was seen at least ten times. This chain joins TRBV6-1 and TRBJ1-4; D might be TRBD1 (6 bases). The CDR3 extends over 13 amino acids. Deletions cut 7 bases from V and 5 bases from J, with 11 bases between. Looked up from germline, CDR1 is MNHNS and CDR2 is SASEGT. The CDR3 sequence is CASTGTQNEKLFF. CDR3 nucleotide sequence: TGTGCCAGCACTGGGACACAAAATGAAAAACTGTTTTTT.

This clonotype was counted only a few times. This chain joins TRBV7-8 and TRBJ2-5, with 8 bases identical to TRBD2. Germline values: CDR1 SGHVS, CDR2 FQNEAQ. V shed 4 bases, J shed 6 bases, and the junction held 4 bases outside the gene matches. This CDR3 comprises 13 residues. The CDR3 loop is CASSSEREKTQYF. The CDR3 coding sequence is TGTGCCAGCAGCTCAGAGCGGGAGAAGACCCAGTACTTC.

This clonotype was seen only a few times. The chain combines TRBV27 with TRBJ1-6; 8 nucleotides match TRBD1. CDR1 and CDR2 (germline): MNHEY, SMNVEV (reference sequence). Germline trimming cut 2 bases from V and 10 bases from J; bases unmatched to any gene: 7. The CDR3 contains 15 residues. The CDR3 loop reads CASSLQGQDRSPLHF. The CDR3 DNA follows: TGTGCCAGCAGTTTACAGGGACAGGATAGATCACCCCTCCACTTT.

The V gene is TRBV12-3 or TRBV12-4, the J gene TRBJ1-6, with 7 nucleotides matching TRBD1. The CDR3 runs 15 residues. Germline trimming cut 6 bases from V and 9 bases from J; bases unmatched to any gene: 11. The CDR3 region has the DNA TGTGCCAGCAGCCCCGCCAGGGGGGTCAGTTCACCCCTCCACTTT. Its translation is CASSPARGVSSPLHF.

The genes are TRBV6-5 and TRBJ1-1, with no clear D. In germline, CDR1 is MNHEY, CDR2 SVGAGI. The ends were cut back, 2 bases at V and 3 bases at J, with 10 bases in the middle. The CDR3 length is 14 residues. The CDR3 loop reads CASSYAGYHTEAFF. CDR3 DNA: TGTGCCAGCAGTTACGCTGGGTACCACACTGAAGCTTTCTTT.

This clonotype was picked up a small number of times. The rearrangement links TRBV6-9 to TRBJ2-5; D gene uncertain. Germline-derived CDR1 and CDR2 are MNHGY and SVAAGI. V was clipped by 3 bases and J by 4 bases, with 12 bases between them. This CDR3 contains 14 residues. The CDR3: CASSYSSSLETQYF. The CDR3 bases are TGTGCCAGCAGTTACAGTAGTTCTTTAGAGACCCAGTACTTC.

This clonotype was recorded many times. V and J are TRBV27 and TRBJ1-2; D not resolved. Germline V gene lookup returns CDR1 MNHEY and CDR2 SMNVEV (reference sequence). The ends were cut back, 6 bases at V and 6 bases at J, with 20 bases in the middle. The CDR3 loop spans 15 amino acids. In nucleotides, the CDR3 is TGTGCCAGCAGCCCTCGCCTGCGGGGTTGGAATGGCTACACCTTC. Protein product: CASSPRLRGWNGYTF.

This clonotype was observed a handful of times. This sequence joins TRBV7-2 and TRBJ1-2; 10 nucleotides agree with TRBD1. The CDR3 length is 14 residues. CDR1 is SGHTA and CDR2 is FQGNSA in the germline V gene. With 3 bases clipped from V and 8 bases from J, the junction kept 6 bases outside the gene matches. The CDR3 region is CASSFRDRGGGYTF. For the CDR3, the DNA is TGTGCCAGCAGCTTCAGGGACAGGGGTGGCGGCTACACCTTC.

This clonotype was recorded many times. This sequence joins TRBV20-1 and TRBJ2-7; no clear D. V lost 3 bases to trimming and J lost 3 bases, with 6 bases between them. The length of the CDR3 is 11 residues. From germline, CDR1 is DFQATT and CDR2 SNEGSKA (reference sequence). Written as DNA, the CDR3 is TGCAGTGCTAGCCCGGGCTACGAGCAGTACTTC. It is translated as CSASPGYEQYF.

This clonotype was found many times. This sequence joins TRBV18 and TRBJ2-5; weak D call: TRBD2 (5 bases). Germline CDR1 reads KGHSH; CDR2 reads LQKENI. Trimming removed 3 bases at V and 1 base at J, with 6 bases between. The CDR3 is 13 amino acids. The CDR3 DNA is TGTGCCAGCTCACCTAGCGTCCAAGAGACCCAGTACTTC. This encodes CASSPSVQETQYF.

At least ten counts were recorded for this clonotype. The V call is TRBV2, the J call TRBJ2-2; perhaps TRBD1 as D (5 bases). With 7 bases removed from V and 5 bases from J, the gap between germline ends came to 11 bases. CDR3 size: 13 residues. CDR1 and CDR2 from the germline V gene are SNHLY and FYNNEI. The CDR3 reads CASIRVGTGELFF. The DNA for the CDR3 is TGTGCCAGCATCAGGGTTGGGACCGGGGAGCTGTTTTTT. The variable domain in full, completed from reference TRBV2 and TRBJ2-2, reads EPEVTQTPSHQVTQMGQEVILRCVPISNHLYFYWYRQILGQKVEFLVSFYNNEISEKSEIFDDQFSVERPDGSNFTLKIRSTKLEDSAMYFCASIRVGTGELFFGEGSRLTVL.